The 27 T cell receptor beta chains given below trace back to one sample, sequenced in a study of shared clonotypes between healthy human individuals. This table comes from immunoSEQ multiplex PCR, and its TCRdb copy is limited to in-frame clones, with some not included. The profile shows 450,000 to 500,000 clones, approximately 78% of them singletons. Sequencing was done on a sample of PBMCs. The receptors shown here come from a middle-aged woman in good health. Some clones in this sample may be carry-over from other donors' samples.

The J gene is TRBJ2-1, the V gene TRBV7-2, with 12 nucleotides matching TRBD2. The CDR3 sequence is 16 residues long. Trimming cost V 5 bases and J 10 bases; bases outside gene matches: 12. The germline V gene encodes CDR1 SGHTA and CDR2 FQGNSA. As DNA, the CDR3 is TGTGCCAGCAGCATACGGACTAGCGGGGCCAATGTCGAGCAGTTCTTC. It yields the protein CASSIRTSGANVEQFF.

This rearrangement joins TRBV5-1 to TRBJ2-5, with TRBD1 identical over 10 bases. The germline CDR1 and CDR2 sequences are SGHRS and YFSETQ. CDR3 length: 14 residues. V was pared by 3 bases and J by 4 bases, with 3 bases of the junction left unmatched. The CDR3 DNA reads TGCGCCAGCAGCTGGACAGGGGGTCCAGAGACCCAGTACTTC. It codes for CASSWTGGPETQYF.

CDR3 DNA sequence: TGTGCCAGCTCGTTCGGACTAGCGGGGCGGGGCACAGATACGCAGTATTTT. Translation: CASSFGLAGRGTDTQYF. The gene calls are TRBV18 and TRBJ2-3, with TRBD2 matching 12 bases. The V gene end was trimmed by 6 bases and the J gene end by 1 base; junction bases not matched to a gene: 8. The CDR3 runs to 17 residues. Germline lookup yields CDR1 KGHSH and CDR2 LQKENI.

With respect to this clone: The same CDR3 also results from other DNA sequences found in this sample. The chain couples TRBV5-4 to TRBJ2-7, with D unclear. This CDR3 is 14 amino acids long. V was trimmed by 3 bases and J by 4 bases, leaving 14 bases between them. From germline, CDR1 is SGHNT and CDR2 YYREEE (reference sequence). The CDR3 region has the DNA TGTGCCAGCAGCTCAAGGACCGGAGCTTACGAGCAGTACTTC. Translating gives CASSSRTGAYEQYF.

The chain recombines TRBV9 with TRBJ2-7; a possible D gene is TRBD2 (6 bases). The CDR3 totals 13 residues. In germline, CDR1 is SGDLS, CDR2 YYNGEE. Trimming removed 3 bases from V and 5 bases from J, with 12 bases in between. The CDR3 reads CASSGGGSHEQYF. In DNA, the CDR3 is TGTGCCAGCAGCGGTGGGGGGTCCCACGAGCAGTACTTC.

The CDR3 reads CASSGGTGPLYEQYF. The CDR3, as DNA: TGTGCCAGCAGTGGGGGGACAGGACCCCTCTACGAGCAGTACTTC. The rearrangement joins TRBV6-1 to TRBJ2-7; the match to TRBD1 covers 8 bases. The CDR3 consists of 15 residues. Germline trimming cut 4 bases from V and 3 bases from J; bases unmatched to any gene: 8. The germline gives CDR1 MNHNS, CDR2 SASEGT.

V usage is TRBV2 and J usage is TRBJ1-4; the D gene is possibly TRBD1 (6 bases). With 4 bases removed from V and 4 bases from J, the gap between germline ends came to 13 bases. This CDR3 is built from 15 residues. Germline CDR1 is SNHLY and CDR2 is FYNNEI. CDR3 protein: CASSGPGASNEKLFF. CDR3 in DNA: TGTGCCAGCAGTGGACCAGGGGCAAGTAATGAAAAACTGTTTTTT. Complete variable domain (other parts from reference TRBV2 and TRBJ1-4): EPEVTQTPSHQVTQMGQEVILRCVPISNHLYFYWYRQILGQKVEFLVSFYNNEISEKSEIFDDQFSVERPDGSNFTLKIRSTKLEDSAMYFCASSGPGASNEKLFFGSGTQLSVL.

The V call is TRBV7-9, the J call TRBJ2-5; TRBD1 aligns across 7 bases. The length of the CDR3 is 15 residues. J gave up 0 bases and V 5 bases, and 6 bases lay outside the gene matches. Germline V gene data show CDR1 as SEHNR and CDR2 as FQNEAQ (reference sequence). As DNA, the CDR3 is TGTGCCAGCAGCCTCGACAGGGCGTACCAAGAGACCCAGTACTTC. Translating it yields CASSLDRAYQETQYF.

Worth noting for this clone: This CDR3 is also generated by other DNA sequences in the sample. The chain has TRBV29-1 and TRBJ2-2, with TRBD2 as a possible D gene (5 bases). Looked up from germline, CDR1 is SQVTM and CDR2 is ANQGSEA. Trimming cost V 6 bases and J 4 bases, with 18 bases left between them. The CDR3 is 15 amino acids. The CDR3 nucleotides are TGCAGCGTATTATTAGCGACTAAGGCCACCGGGGAGCTGTTTTTT. Protein product: CSVLLATKATGELFF.

This clone has a handful of counts. The CDR3: CAWSVGGGYTF. DNA for the CDR3: TGTGCCTGGAGTGTCGGGGGAGGCTACACCTTC. The genes are TRBV30 and TRBJ1-2; possibly TRBD1 for D (5 bases). The CDR3 consists of 11 residues. Between the trimmed V and J ends, which lost 0 bases and 8 bases, there was a span of 7 bases. In germline, CDR1 is GTSNPN, CDR2 SVGIG (reference sequence).

J is TRBJ2-1 and V is TRBV7-2, with TRBD2 identical over 10 bases. The length of the CDR3 is 15 residues. The V gene's germline CDR1 is SGHTA and CDR2 FQGNSA. V lost 3 bases, J lost 7 bases, and 6 bases stayed unmatched. CDR3 region: CASSLASGSWNEQFF. Here the CDR3 DNA reads TGTGCCAGCAGCTTGGCTAGCGGGAGTTGGAATGAGCAGTTCTTC.

This chain connects TRBV7-9 to TRBJ1-1; D is perhaps TRBD1 (5 bases). The V gene lost 5 bases and the J gene lost 1 base, with 11 bases spanning the gap. The CDR3 length is 14 residues. The germline V gene encodes CDR1 SEHNR and CDR2 FQNEAQ (reference sequence). CDR3 DNA sequence: TGTGCCAGCAGCAGACAGCAACCGAACACTGAAGCTTTCTTT. Translated, it gives CASSRQQPNTEAFF.

The V call is TRBV28, the J call TRBJ2-7; weak D call: TRBD2 (5 bases). The CDR3 length is 14 residues. With 5 bases removed from V and 6 bases from J, the gap between germline ends came to 17 bases. CDR1 MDHEN and CDR2 SYDVKM come from the germline V gene. CDR3 residues: CASSPFGPSGEQYF. As DNA, the CDR3 is TGTGCCAGCAGTCCATTCGGGCCCAGCGGCGAGCAGTACTTC.

The chain combines TRBV7-2 with TRBJ2-3, with 9 bases aligning to TRBD1. Looked up from germline, CDR1 is SGHTA and CDR2 is FQGNSA. V lost 6 bases to trimming and J lost 4 bases; unmatched junction nucleotides: 11. This CDR3 contains 16 residues. The CDR3 DNA reads as TGTGCCAGCAGATCAGGGTGGACAGGGGAGGCAGATACGCAGTATTTT. The encoded protein is CASRSGWTGEADTQYF.

This clone was seen repeatedly, ten times or more. The chain employs TRBV2 and TRBJ2-1; no clear D gene. V gave up 4 bases and J gave up 0 bases, with 7 bases separating them. The CDR3 covers 14 residues. The germline gives CDR1 SNHLY, CDR2 FYNNEI. This CDR3 is CASSVTSSYNEQFF. In nucleotides, the CDR3 is TGTGCCAGCAGTGTCACCAGCTCCTACAATGAGCAGTTCTTC.

V is TRBV10-3 and J is TRBJ1-2; a weak D match, TRBD1 (5 bases). This CDR3 spans 16 amino acids. V was cut by 5 bases and J by 2 bases, with 18 bases left in between. Germline CDR1 reads ENHRY; CDR2 reads SYGVKD. CDR3 bases: TGTGCCATCAGTCCTCGGACATCCGCCTCAAACTATGGCTACACCTTC. Protein sequence: CAISPRTSASNYGYTF.

This clone appeared once. The genes are TRBV5-8 and TRBJ2-5; D not certain. The CDR3 is 14 amino acids. V was trimmed by 3 bases and J by 2 bases, leaving 11 bases between them. Germline V lookup: CDR1 SGHTS, CDR2 YDEGEE. The CDR3 DNA reads TGTGCCAGCAGCTCACGAAAAGGGCAAGAGACCCAGTACTTC. Translation gives CASSSRKGQETQYF.

The chain uses TRBV4-1 and TRBJ2-5; D remains ambiguous. CDR3 length: 13 residues. V lost 4 bases and J 3 bases, leaving 9 bases between the germline ends. Germline lookup yields CDR1 MGHRA and CDR2 YSYEKL. CDR3 coding DNA: TGCGCCAGCAGCCTCCGGACGGAAGAGACCCAGTACTTC. Its protein product is CASSLRTEETQYF.

This clone appeared a single time. The chain carries TRBV7-3 and TRBJ2-1; 9 bases are shared with TRBD2. The V and J ends lost 5 bases and 5 bases, in that order; junction bases with no gene match: 7. This CDR3 comprises 15 residues. CDR1 SGHTA and CDR2 FQGTGA come from the germline V gene. CDR3 sequence reads: CASSPGASGNNEQFF. In DNA, the CDR3 is TGTGCCAGCAGCCCCGGGGCTAGCGGGAACAATGAGCAGTTCTTC.

In its sample, this clone was seen once. This specimen includes other DNA sequences encoding the same CDR3. DNA for the CDR3: TGTGCCAGCAGTTCCCACAGGAGCCAGCCGGAGCAGTTCTTC. Translated: CASSSHRSQPEQFF. This chain links TRBV27 with TRBJ2-1, with a tentative D call TRBD1 (5 bases). The germline gives CDR1 MNHEY, CDR2 SMNVEV (reference sequence). The CDR3 length is 14 residues. Trimming took off 4 bases at V and 10 bases at J, with 17 bases between the two ends.

The V call is TRBV11-2, the J call TRBJ2-1; 7 bases align to TRBD2. V trimming: 1 base; J trimming: 7 bases; junction bases outside the gene matches: 7. This CDR3 region has 15 residues. CDR1 is SGHAT and CDR2 is FQNNGV in the germline V gene. DNA for the CDR3: TGTGCCAGCAGCTTAGGGGTGGGAGGGCCAAATGAGCAGTTCTTC. Translating gives CASSLGVGGPNEQFF.

Regarding this clone: The same CDR3 also results from other DNA sequences found in this sample. The rearrangement links TRBV28 to TRBJ1-1; D is undetermined. Trimming shortened V by 1 base and J by 2 bases, and 2 bases separated the two germline ends. CDR1 MDHEN and CDR2 SYDVKM come from the germline V gene. The CDR3 has 12 residues. The CDR3 region has the DNA TGTGCCAGCAGTTTATTAAACACTGAAGCTTTCTTT. It yields the protein CASSLLNTEAFF.

The chain couples TRBV10-3 to TRBJ2-3, with 9 bases fitting TRBD2. V dropped 0 bases and J dropped 4; count of bases not matched to a gene: 2. The CDR3 is 15 residues long. Germline V CDR1 and CDR2: ENHRY, SYGVKD. Here the CDR3 DNA reads TGTGCCATCAGTGAGTCGGCGGGGGGGGCAGATACGCAGTATTTT. Translation: CAISESAGGADTQYF.

A few counts support this clone. The rearrangement joins TRBV15 to TRBJ2-5; D gene uncertain. V was clipped by 2 bases and J by 5 bases, with 6 bases between them. Germline V gene lookup returns CDR1 LNHNV and CDR2 YYDKDF (reference sequence). The CDR3 covers 12 residues. The CDR3 nucleotides are TGTGCCACCAGCAGATCCCAGGAGACCCAGTACTTC. Protein sequence: CATSRSQETQYF.

The rearrangement uses TRBV2 and TRBJ1-5; 10 bases align to TRBD1. Germline V lookup: CDR1 SNHLY, CDR2 FYNNEI. V lost 5 bases and J lost 0; bases outside the gene matches: 7. The CDR3 spans 17 residues. As DNA, the CDR3 is TGTGCCAGCAGTCCGGGACAGGGGACTTATAGCAATCAGCCCCAGCATTTT. Amino acids: CASSPGQGTYSNQPQHF.

In this sample, this clone turned up many times. The chain uses TRBV20-1 and TRBJ1-4, with unresolved D. This CDR3 contains 11 residues. The germline V gene encodes CDR1 DFQATT and CDR2 SNEGSKA (reference sequence). Trimming shortened V by 4 bases and J by 8 bases, and 8 bases separated the two germline ends. The CDR3 DNA reads TGCAGTGCTATTTCGAGGGAAAAACTGTTTTTT. Translating gives CSAISREKLFF.

This rearrangement joins TRBV9 to TRBJ2-5, with D perhaps matching TRBD1 (6 bases). V lost 6 bases and J lost 2, with 8 bases in between. Germline lookup yields CDR1 SGDLS and CDR2 YYNGEE. The CDR3 spans 12 residues. The CDR3 here is CASIDRQETQYF. CDR3 in DNA: TGTGCCAGCATTGACAGGCAAGAGACCCAGTACTTC.